This TCR beta chain appears in the sequencing data of a study of shared clonotypes between healthy human individuals. Study-wide context: CD4 naive and CD4 memory each took three plates per donor, while CD8 naive took two and CD8 memory one.

From germline, CDR1 is SEHNR and CDR2 FQNEAQ (reference sequence). This CDR3 is 15 amino acids long. With 2 bases removed from V and 3 bases from J, the gap between germline ends came to 13 bases. Study observations and caveats: Four donors held around 5% of naive CD4 clonotypes in common.

Sequencing used immunoSEQ multiplex PCR; TCRdb keeps in-frame clones, though not all of them. This table holds around 2,100,000 clones, approximately 95% found once. Terminally differentiated effector memory CD45RA+ cells were excluded by CCR7 positive selection of CD45RO-negative cells. The study drew its donors from healthy HIV-negative adults without recent acute infections or vaccinations. Turning to this clone: The target antigen is unknown.

The origin of this receptor is a man between 18 and 35 years old in good health. Sequencing was performed on naive CD8+ T cells sorted from blood. The rearrangement uses TRBV7-9 and TRBJ2-5; D remains unclear. CDR3 coding DNA: TGTGCCAGCAGCTTAAAGTCTGGCCCTGAAGAGACCCAGTACTTC. This gives the protein CASSLKSGPEETQYF.